One T cell receptor beta chain is described in this entry. Its antigen is unknown. Base qualities were left out, and no much larger clone turns up one base away. The sample belongs to a study of cytomegalovirus exposure and HLA in healthy donors (dated by TCRdb to about 2017). For the wider study: An earlier analysis of roughly 500 of the donors reported roughly 270 Gb of sequence data and 100 million to 130 million unique TCR beta sequences from around 200 million T cells. To predict cytomegalovirus infection status, the study combined high-throughput TCR immunosequencing, statistical association of individual TCRs with disease status, and machine learning. Donor age, sex, ethnicity and CMV serostatus were compiled alongside the repertoire data. In a later analysis, previously published TCR beta repertoires from fewer than 750 donors were re-analyzed and high-resolution HLA genotyping was added so that TCR occurrence patterns could be studied. HLA typing included class I and class II loci at four-digit resolution. Among around 400 genotyped donors of the cohort, an average of approximately 240,000 unique TCR beta nucleotide sequences was sequenced per donor, of which about 19% were non-productive. The later analysis used no new phenotypic data to find candidate immune exposures, relying instead on TCR beta sequences and their occurrence across donors. Of the 300 to 450 genotyped donors, approximately 80% fell in the genetic ancestry cluster associated with self-reported Caucasian donors. The study aimed to test whether cataloging public T cell receptors could reveal signatures of past pathogen exposure. Typing coverage differed by locus: A, B, C, DRB1 and DQB1 were typed in about 620-630 donors, DQA1 in about 560, DPA1 in 600 to 610, and DPB1 in 400 to 490. A later genetic analysis used genome-wide SNP genotypes for about 60% of the roughly 700 donors, treating that subset as a discovery cohort. The study profiled the T cell repertoires of some 610 subjects by immunosequencing and related them to cytomegalovirus serostatus. A separate validation cohort of more than 100 different subjects was used in addition to the 666-subject first cohort. An earlier analysis of 587 of the donors used high-throughput TCR beta sequencing to judge whether each TCR beta V gene segment behaved as functional or pseudogenic. Several DR-DQ haplotypes were treated as single units for association and clustering because of strong linkage in the cohort. Approximately 300 gigabases of sequencing data and 75 million to 85 million unique TCR sequences made up an early release that covered several hundred HLA-typed donors. All discovery cohort repertoires had been generated using a single sequencing platform. The study at large found these results: The earlier analysis of almost 600 of the donors excluded around 17 rarely observed V segments, including chromosome 9 orphons, because counts were too low. While some public TCRs were present in many individuals, most TCR sequences turned up only very rarely across donors. Specific HLA alleles were associated with 15,000 to 20,000 TCR beta sequences at a false discovery rate of 0.05 in a later analysis. In an earlier analysis of 450 to 750 of the donors, most TCR beta V segments appeared in productive rearrangements about 87% or about 30% of the time, broadly matching IMGT annotations. A later analysis reported that several top co-occurrence clusters appeared linked to parvovirus B19, influenza, CMV and Epstein-Barr virus. According to a later genetic analysis, donors in an Asian-associated ancestry cluster had fewer N-insertions in productive TCRs than the approximately 710-donor mean. Because some donors lacked HLA typing at each locus, the association tests relied only on the typed subset. In a later analysis, HLA-associated TCR beta chains were found to be more clonally expanded and to have lower generation probabilities than equally common non-associated chains. A further reported finding was that TCR beta sequences accurately predicted the HLA-A and HLA-B alleles for most subjects in the first cohort. In a later analysis, the rate of TCR association differed among HLA loci, with DRB1 alleles having the most associated TCRs and HLA-C alleles having the fewest. Immune exposure information for the cohort was limited to CMV serostatus. In vitro tests confirmed that three of the cytomegalovirus-associated TCR beta chains recognize cytomegalovirus antigens. Presence/absence analyses assumed roughly uniform sequencing depth across donors, an assumption that may not hold. In a later genetic analysis, a missense DCLRE1C variant was associated with V-gene and J-gene trimming of TCR beta chains, and the association was replicated in an independent cohort. The 87-base-pair reads could not distinguish some IMGT-functional V segments, including TRBV6-2 and TRBV6-3, so those segments were excluded. According to the authors, the approach could potentially be generalized to other disease states and immunological phenotypes. In the study, some 160 TCR beta chains were listed as associated with cytomegalovirus. Strong co-occurrence of HLA alleles, especially DR and DQ, made assigning TCR associations to individual alleles difficult. According to a later analysis, most CMV-associated TCR beta chains appeared to be HLA-restricted, and the HLA associations seemed to be driven largely by CMV exposure. A group of highly shared sequence variants was considered likely to be a technical artifact of the sequencing pipeline. The classifier was reported to diagnose cytomegalovirus status with high specificity and sensitivity in both the original and validation cohorts. Correlated functional status among segregating V segments might be attributable to linkage disequilibrium, but an unknown experimental factor could not be ruled out. The cohort was sequenced for TCR beta chains only, and without alpha or paired-chain data the features that could be detected were limited.

Sequences MGHRA (CDR1) and YSYEKL (CDR2) are obtained from the germline V gene. V and J lose 1 base and 3 bases, and a span of 27 bases separates them. The CDR3, from cysteine to phenylalanine, totals 20 residues. Of the read, only the CDR3 DNA is kept; its 60 bases are in frame from base 1. Libraries were constructed by the immunoSEQ multiplex PCR assay. A mixture of 60 forward primers for TCR Vbeta segments and 13 reverse primers for TCR Jbeta segments was used in the multiplex PCR. The CDR3 region of rearranged TCR beta genes was amplified from genomic DNA by a multiplex PCR assay. The Illumina HiSeq System was used to sequence the amplified TCR beta libraries as 87-base-pair reads. As for how the authors treated the data: In a later analysis, 77 million or so unique TCR beta chains were counted across the 500 to 850 repertoires, and about 9.9 million of these chains were shared by at least two donors. To remove PCR and sequencing errors, raw reads were error-corrected and collapsed into unique sequences using a nearest-neighbor algorithm that merged closely related sequences. Alignment of CDR3 sequences to IMGT reference sequences was used to assign V, D and J gene segments. For a sequence to be retained, at least a six-nucleotide match to both a V gene segment and a J gene segment was required. Rearrangements were called productive when the CDR3 lacked stop codons and stayed in frame with V and J; all others were non-productive. CDR3 was defined by IMGT convention, running from the second conserved V-encoded cysteine to the conserved J-encoded phenylalanine. The earlier analysis of about 590 of the donors excluded sequences that lacked an unambiguous match to a single V gene segment. In an earlier analysis of several hundred of the donors, V segments were called functional above 56.7% productive rearrangements and were called segregating when the between-donor standard deviation exceeded 5%. A statistical classification framework was built to diagnose cytomegalovirus status from the catalog of TCR beta chain sequences. In a later analysis, TCR nucleotide sequences were compared against IMGT/GENE-DB human TR gene sequences so that V and J genes could be assigned. In a later analysis, CDR3 sequences and most-parsimonious VDJ recombination scenarios were assigned using the TCRdist pipeline. In a later analysis, every TCR beta chain was defined by the combination of its CDR3 amino acid sequence and its V-gene family, and reads without a unique V-gene family were dropped. To address suspected cross-contamination and a sequencing artifact, a later analysis removed roughly 580 highly shared, low-generation-probability nucleotide sequences. In a later analysis, a clonal expansion index for each public chain was calculated from normalized within-repertoire ranks of inferred template counts. In a later analysis, generation probabilities were computed with a VDJ recombination model fitted to out-of-frame rearrangements, and the resulting probabilities were checked against IGoR. A later analysis scored TCR-TCR, TCR-HLA and TCR-CMV co-occurrence with hypergeometric tests, applying a repertoire-size bias correction to TCR pairs. False discovery rates were estimated in a later analysis by permuting HLA or CMV assignments 20 times. In a later analysis, co-occurring TCRs were grouped with DBSCAN, and TCRdist sequence similarity was added when clustering was performed within HLA-allele-positive subsets. Repertoires with fewer than 30,000 or more than 120,000 public chains were left out of co-occurrence clustering, as were about 5 repertoires with anomalous nucleotide sharing. TCRdb obtained this table from immuneACCESS and retained in-frame rearrangements with V and J assigned. These tables miss some clones; where compared with another copy, unresolved V genes account for less than half of the shortfall, and the remainder is unexplained. The DNA gave D and trimming, while V, J and clone size come from that table. The sample table holds some 190,000 clones, of which over 70% were seen once. Together, the top ten hold 0.95% to 1.5% of the sample.

The cohort consisted of approximately 690 healthy bone marrow donors. At the time of sampling, every cohort member was nominally healthy, though immune exposures that went unrecorded were likely present. The donor tested CMV seronegative and was one of the 352 seronegative cohort members. Every donor gave a peripheral blood sample, and the peripheral blood mononuclear cells from that sample were used for TCR beta sequencing. The Qiagen DNeasy Blood Extraction Kit was used to extract genomic DNA from the blood cell samples. The sequenced material came from PBMCs. The source of this sequence is a boy aged 2-9 years in good health and CMV-seronegative. The rearranged chain carries TRBV4-1 and TRBJ1-1; TRBD1 might be the D gene, on 6 matching bases. The CDR3 in this case is CASSQGGFRGNRALDTEAFF. In nucleotide form, the sequence is TGCGCCAGCAGCCAAGGGGGATTTAGGGGGAATAGGGCCCTAGACACTGAAGCTTTCTTT.